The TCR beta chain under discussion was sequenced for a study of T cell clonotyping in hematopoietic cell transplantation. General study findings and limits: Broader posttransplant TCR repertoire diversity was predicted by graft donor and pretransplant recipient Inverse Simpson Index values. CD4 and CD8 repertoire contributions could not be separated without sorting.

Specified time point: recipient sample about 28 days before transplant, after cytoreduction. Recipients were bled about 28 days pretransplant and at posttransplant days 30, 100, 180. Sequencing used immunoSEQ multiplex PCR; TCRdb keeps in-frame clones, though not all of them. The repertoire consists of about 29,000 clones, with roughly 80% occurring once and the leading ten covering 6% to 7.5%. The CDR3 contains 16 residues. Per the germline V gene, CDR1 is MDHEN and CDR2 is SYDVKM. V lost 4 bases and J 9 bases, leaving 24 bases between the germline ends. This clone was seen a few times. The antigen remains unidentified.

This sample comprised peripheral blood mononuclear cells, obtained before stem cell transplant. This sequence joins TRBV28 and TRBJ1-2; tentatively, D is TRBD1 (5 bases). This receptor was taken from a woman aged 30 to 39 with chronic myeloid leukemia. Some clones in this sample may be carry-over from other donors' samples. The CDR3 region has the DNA TGTGCCAGCAGTTCCAGTCCGATCTTATCAGGGACGCGCTACACCTTC. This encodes CASSSSPILSGTRYTF.